This T cell receptor (beta chain) originates from a study of cytomegalovirus exposure and HLA in healthy donors. The study, taken as a whole, reports: Several of the most significant clusters were apparently associated with common viral pathogens in a later analysis.

A multiplex PCR was run with 60 Vbeta primers and 13 Jbeta primers. Assay used: immunoSEQ multiplex PCR; TCRdb lists only in-frame clones, some missing. The sample lists about 200,000 clones, approximately 86% occurring once. The V gene lost 4 bases and the J gene lost 0 bases, with 14 bases spanning the gap. The CDR3 loop spans 16 amino acids. Looked up from germline, CDR1 is SGHRS and CDR2 is YFSETQ. This clone occurred once. The antigen is not known. The V and J genes are TRBV5-1 and TRBJ1-3; no clear D gene. This receptor was identified in a woman aged 25 to 45 in good health and CMV-seronegative. The sequenced material came from PBMCs. The CDR3 DNA is TGCGCCAGCAGCCCCGAGGCCCGGAGCTCTGGAAACACCATATATTTT. Translating it yields CASSPEARSSGNTIYF.